The clone carrying this T cell receptor (beta chain) showed up just a few times. A sample-barcoded 5' primer and a J-beta primer mix were used in a second PCR of roughly 7 to 11 cycles. Via MiXCR, TCRdb re-called the 5' RACE reads, giving one row per CDR3 protein. The sample lists approximately 320,000 distinct CDR3 sequences; around 27% were seen once. Trimming took off 8 bases at V and 5 bases at J, with 19 bases between the two ends. Germline CDR1 SNHLY, CDR2 FYNNEI. The CDR3 sequence is 15 residues long. Total RNA amounts of at least 6 micrograms were extracted per sample. This record belongs to a study of blood T cells in healthy people across ages.

The chain couples TRBV2 to TRBJ2-4; D unresolved. Sequenced material: blood. The clonotype originates from a woman aged 70 to 79 in good health. The CDR3 DNA reads as TGTGCCAGCGGGGAAGGGCCTCCTCCAGAAAACATTCAGTACTTC. This gives the protein CASGEGPPPENIQYF.